These 6 T cell receptor beta chains share one sample of origin, sequenced in a study of response to subunit inactivated influenza vaccine. TCRdb used MiXCR to reprocess the RT-PCR reads, holding one entry per CDR3 protein. The top ten hold roughly a tenth of the sample, which has around 530,000 distinct CDR3 sequences, about 10% seen once. Sample: PBMCs from blood, taken on the day of vaccination. The source is a man in his fifties or sixties who received an inactivated influenza vaccine.

The chain uses TRBV12-3 or TRBV12-4 and TRBJ2-5; 7 nucleotides line up with TRBD2. This CDR3 spans 15 amino acids. V was pared by 1 base and J by 2 bases, with 4 bases of the junction left unmatched. In DNA form, the CDR3 reads TGTGCCAGCAGTTTAGTCGGGGGGACTCAAGAGACCCAGTACTTC. As protein: CASSLVGGTQETQYF.

V is TRBV11-2 and J is TRBJ2-1, with TRBD1 as a possible D gene (6 bases). The CDR3 is made up of 14 amino acids. Germline V gives CDR1 SGHAT, CDR2 FQNNGV. The V end lost 5 bases, the J end lost 7 bases, and 15 bases lay between the germline ends. CDR3 in DNA: TGTGCCAGCAGCCCAATGACAGGTGATAATGAGCAGTTCTTC. This codes for CASSPMTGDNEQFF.

This chain uses TRBV20-1 with TRBJ2-7; D gene ambiguous. Trimming stripped 5 bases from V and 2 bases from J, with 7 bases between. Germline lookup yields CDR1 DFQATT and CDR2 SNEGSKA (reference sequence). The CDR3 contains 11 residues. The CDR3 sequence: CSAGQTYEQYF. CDR3 in DNA: TGCAGTGCTGGCCAGACCTACGAGCAGTACTTC.

This clonotype was picked up many times. V usage is TRBV7-9 and J usage is TRBJ2-7, with D perhaps being TRBD1 or TRBD2 (6 bases each). Germline CDR1 SEHNR, CDR2 FQNEAQ (reference sequence). The germline V and J ends were trimmed by 2 bases and 3 bases, with 14 bases remaining between them. The CDR3 contains 15 residues. The CDR3 coding sequence is TGTGCCAGCAGCTTAATGGGAGGAGGGGGCTACGAGCAGTACTTC. As protein: CASSLMGGGGYEQYF.

The chain carries TRBV12-3 or TRBV12-4 and TRBJ1-4; D is possibly TRBD1 (5 bases). Trimming stripped 3 bases from V and 4 bases from J, with 12 bases between. CDR3 length: 15 residues. The CDR3 sequence: CASSFGTGINEKLFF. In nucleotides, the CDR3 is TGTGCCAGCAGTTTCGGGACGGGGATTAATGAAAAACTGTTTTTT.

This clonotype was found many times. V is TRBV29-1 and J is TRBJ2-7; D is possibly TRBD1 or TRBD2 (7 bases each). The CDR3 has 15 residues. Per germline, CDR1 SQVTM and CDR2 ANQGSEA. V was shortened by 2 bases and J by 2 bases, with 16 bases between the two germline ends. The DNA of the CDR3 is TGCAGCGTTGAACACAGACAGGGAGGGCCCTACGAGCAGTACTTC. Amino acid sequence: CSVEHRQGGPYEQYF.